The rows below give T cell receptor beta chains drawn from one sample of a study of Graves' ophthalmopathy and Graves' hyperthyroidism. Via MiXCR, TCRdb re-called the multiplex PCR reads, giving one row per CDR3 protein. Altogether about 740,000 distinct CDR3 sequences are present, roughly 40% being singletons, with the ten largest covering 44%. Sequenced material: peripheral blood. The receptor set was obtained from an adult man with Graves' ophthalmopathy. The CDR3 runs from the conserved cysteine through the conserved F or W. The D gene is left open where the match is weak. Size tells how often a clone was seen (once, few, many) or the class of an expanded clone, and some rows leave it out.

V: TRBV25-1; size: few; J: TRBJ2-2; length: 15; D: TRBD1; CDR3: CASRSRDRYTGELFF; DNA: TGTGCCAGCAGGTCCCGGGACAGATACACCGGGGAGCTGTTTTTT
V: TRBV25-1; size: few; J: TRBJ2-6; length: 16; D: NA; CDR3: CASSLAGGTGANVLTF; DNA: TGTGCCAGCAGTTTGGCTGGCGGGACTGGGGCCAACGTCCTGACTTTC
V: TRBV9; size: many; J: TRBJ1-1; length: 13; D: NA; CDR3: CASSPPGDTEAFF; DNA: TGTGCCAGCAGCCCCCCGGGGGACACTGAAGCTTTCTTT
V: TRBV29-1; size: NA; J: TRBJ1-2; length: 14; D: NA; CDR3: CSVGSTGGAGGYTF; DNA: TGCAGCGTTGGATCGACGGGGGGGGCGGGTGGCTACACCTTC
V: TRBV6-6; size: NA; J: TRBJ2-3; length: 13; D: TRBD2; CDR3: CAILAGGGDTQYF; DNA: TGTGCCATCCTAGCGGGGGGCGGAGATACGCAGTATTTT
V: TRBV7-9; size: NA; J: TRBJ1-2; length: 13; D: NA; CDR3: CASSPLWGQGYTF; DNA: TGTGCCAGCAGCCCACTATGGGGGCAAGGCTACACCTTC
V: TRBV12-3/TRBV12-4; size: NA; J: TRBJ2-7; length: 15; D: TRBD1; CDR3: CASSFGQEGSYEQYF; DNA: TGTGCCAGCAGTTTTGGACAGGAAGGCTCCTACGAGCAGTACTTC
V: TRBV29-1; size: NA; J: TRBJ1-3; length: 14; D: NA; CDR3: CSVAQGDSGNTIYF; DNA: TGCAGCGTTGCGCAGGGTGACTCTGGAAACACCATATATTTT
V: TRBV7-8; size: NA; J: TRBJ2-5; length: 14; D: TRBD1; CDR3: CASSNRGWVETQYF; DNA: TGTGCCAGCAGCAACAGGGGGTGGGTAGAGACCCAGTACTTC
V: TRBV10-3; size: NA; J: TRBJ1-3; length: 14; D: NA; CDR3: CASSEVGRVGTIYF; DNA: TGTGCCAGCAGTGAAGTCGGACGCGTGGGCACCATATATTTT